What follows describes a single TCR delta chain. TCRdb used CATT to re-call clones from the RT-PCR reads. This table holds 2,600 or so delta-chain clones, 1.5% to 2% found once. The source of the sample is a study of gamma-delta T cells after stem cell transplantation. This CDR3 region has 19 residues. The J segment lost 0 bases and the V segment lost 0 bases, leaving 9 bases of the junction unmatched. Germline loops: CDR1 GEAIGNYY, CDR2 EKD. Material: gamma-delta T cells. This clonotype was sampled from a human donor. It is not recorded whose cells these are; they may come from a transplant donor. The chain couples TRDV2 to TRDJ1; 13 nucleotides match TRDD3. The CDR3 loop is CACDTVLGDTPKYTDKLIF. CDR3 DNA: TGTGCCTGTGACACCGTACTGGGGGATACGCCCAAATACACCGATAAACTCATCTTT.